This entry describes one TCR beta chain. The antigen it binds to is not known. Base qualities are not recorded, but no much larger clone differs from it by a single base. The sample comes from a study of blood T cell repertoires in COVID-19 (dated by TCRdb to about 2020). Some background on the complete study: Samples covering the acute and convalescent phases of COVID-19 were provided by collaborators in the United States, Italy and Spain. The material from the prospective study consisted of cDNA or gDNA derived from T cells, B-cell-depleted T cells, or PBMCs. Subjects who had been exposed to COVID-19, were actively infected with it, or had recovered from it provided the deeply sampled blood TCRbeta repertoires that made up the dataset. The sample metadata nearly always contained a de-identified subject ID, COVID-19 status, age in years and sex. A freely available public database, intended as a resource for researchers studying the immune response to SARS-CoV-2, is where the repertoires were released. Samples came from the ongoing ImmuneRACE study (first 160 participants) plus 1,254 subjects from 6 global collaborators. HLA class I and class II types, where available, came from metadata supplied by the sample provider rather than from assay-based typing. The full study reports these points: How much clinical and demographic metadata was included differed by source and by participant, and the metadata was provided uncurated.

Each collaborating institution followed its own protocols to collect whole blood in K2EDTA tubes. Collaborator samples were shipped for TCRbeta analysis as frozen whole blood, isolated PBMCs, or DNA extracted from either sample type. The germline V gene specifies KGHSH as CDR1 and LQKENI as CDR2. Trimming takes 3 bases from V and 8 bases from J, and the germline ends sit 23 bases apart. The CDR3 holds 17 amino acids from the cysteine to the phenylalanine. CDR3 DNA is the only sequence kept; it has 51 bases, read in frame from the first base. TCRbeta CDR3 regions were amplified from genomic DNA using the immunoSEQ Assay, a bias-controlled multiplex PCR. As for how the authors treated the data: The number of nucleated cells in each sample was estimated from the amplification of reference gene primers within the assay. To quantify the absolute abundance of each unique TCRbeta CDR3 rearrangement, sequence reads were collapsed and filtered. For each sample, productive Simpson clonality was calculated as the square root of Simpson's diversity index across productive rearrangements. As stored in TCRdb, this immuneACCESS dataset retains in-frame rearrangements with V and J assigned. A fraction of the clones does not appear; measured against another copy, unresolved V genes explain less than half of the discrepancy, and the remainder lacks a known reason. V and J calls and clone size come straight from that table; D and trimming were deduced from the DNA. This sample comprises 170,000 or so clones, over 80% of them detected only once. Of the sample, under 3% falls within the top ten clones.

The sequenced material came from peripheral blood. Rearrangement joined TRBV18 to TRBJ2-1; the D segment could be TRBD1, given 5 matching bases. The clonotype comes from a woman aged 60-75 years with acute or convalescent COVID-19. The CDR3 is CASSPTQVGNPTHEQFF. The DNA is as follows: TGTGCCAGCTCACCGACACAGGTGGGTAACCCGACCCATGAGCAGTTCTTC.